One sample yielded the 13 T cell receptor beta chains listed below, sequenced in a study of blood T cells in healthy people across ages. The second PCR ran 7 to 11 cycles with a sample-barcoded 5' primer and J-beta primers. TCRdb fed the 5' RACE reads into MiXCR, producing one record per CDR3 protein. Of some 1.5 million distinct CDR3 sequences listed, over 25% are singletons. Sequencing was performed on blood. Every receptor here comes from a woman under 40 in good health.

This clonotype was observed at least ten times. DNA of the CDR3: TGCAGTGCTAGATCCCTAGCGGGGGCCTATAAAGAGACCCAGTACTTC. Amino acids: CSARSLAGAYKETQYF. The chain has TRBV20-1 and TRBJ2-5, with TRBD2 identical over 10 bases. Germline CDR1 is DFQATT and CDR2 is SNEGSKA (reference sequence). This CDR3 comprises 16 residues. Trimming took 2 bases from V and 3 from J; bases not matched to a gene: 9.

The chain has TRBV7-2 and TRBJ2-3; tentative D call: TRBD2 (6 bases). V was shortened by 2 bases and J by 4 bases, with 13 bases between the two germline ends. From germline, CDR1 is SGHTA and CDR2 FQGNSA. This CDR3 is built from 15 residues. CDR3 sequence reads: CASSLIGPSADTQYF. In DNA form, the CDR3 reads TGTGCCAGCAGCTTAATAGGACCTAGCGCAGATACGCAGTATTTT.

This clonotype appeared many times. This chain links TRBV28 with TRBJ1-2; maybe TRBD1 (5 bases). V shed 8 bases and J shed 4 bases, with 20 bases lying between them. The length of the CDR3 is 15 residues. The germline gives CDR1 MDHEN, CDR2 SYDVKM. Here the CDR3 reads CASDQGSGPLYGYTF. The CDR3 region has the DNA TGTGCCAGCGACCAGGGTAGTGGTCCCCTCTATGGCTACACCTTC.

This chain connects TRBV7-2 to TRBJ2-5, with D possibly being TRBD1 or TRBD2 (5 bases each). Deletions cut 3 bases from V and 4 bases from J, with 9 bases between. The CDR3 is made up of 13 amino acids. Germline loops: CDR1 SGHTA, CDR2 FQGNSA. The CDR3 DNA reads as TGTGCCAGCAGCTTTGGGACCGTAGAGACCCAGTACTTC. Translated: CASSFGTVETQYF.

J is TRBJ2-1 and V is TRBV20-1; 9 bases agree with TRBD2. This CDR3 has 16 residues. Germline lookup yields CDR1 DFQATT and CDR2 SNEGSKA (reference sequence). The trim removed 0 bases at V and 6 bases at J, leaving 9 bases unmatched. CDR3 region: CSARDLLAGGVNEQFF. CDR3 sequence (DNA): TGCAGTGCTAGAGATCTACTGGCGGGGGGGGTCAATGAGCAGTTCTTC.

As to this clonotype: One end of the junction fails to match germline, which may point to a read error. The chain uses TRBV19 and TRBJ2-6, with 9 nucleotides matching TRBD2. This CDR3 spans 14 amino acids. The germline CDR1 and CDR2 sequences are LNHDA and SQIVND (reference sequence). The CDR3 region has the DNA TGTGCCAGTAGCCGCGGGAGGGGGGCCAACGTCCCGACTTTC. It translates to CASSRGRGANVPTF.

This clonotype was observed many times. This chain uses TRBV28 with TRBJ1-2; 8 nucleotides line up with TRBD1. The CDR3 runs to 18 residues. The J segment lost 1 base and the V segment lost 4 bases, leaving 14 bases of the junction unmatched. From germline, CDR1 is MDHEN and CDR2 SYDVKM. DNA for the CDR3: TGTGCCAGCAGTTACGACAGGGGAGTTTATGTCTATAACTATGGCTACACCTTC. Translation: CASSYDRGVYVYNYGYTF.

The chain joins TRBV25-1 to TRBJ2-7; D is possibly TRBD2 (6 bases). The CDR3 consists of 14 residues. CDR1 and CDR2 (germline): MGHDK, SYGVNS. CDR3 residues: CAASGGIREYEQYF. DNA of the CDR3: TGTGCTGCGAGTGGGGGGATTAGGGAGTACGAGCAGTACTTC.

This clonotype was picked up a small number of times. The chain links TRBV6-1 to TRBJ2-3, with 7 bases fitting TRBD1. The CDR3 is 15 amino acids. The junction had 5 bases not matched to a gene; V was cut back by 5 bases and J by 0 bases. Germline values: CDR1 MNHNS, CDR2 SASEGT. CDR3 sequence: CASSTDRTSTDTQYF. CDR3 sequence (DNA): TGTGCCAGCAGTACGGACAGGACAAGCACAGATACGCAGTATTTT.

This clonotype was seen ten or more times. This rearrangement joins TRBV5-5 to TRBJ2-7; D is perhaps TRBD1 (6 bases). CDR1 and CDR2 from the germline V gene are SGHKS and YYEKEE (reference sequence). The CDR3 runs 14 residues. The V end was cut by 2 bases, the J end by 0 bases, with 9 bases between. CDR3 loop: CASSFRGISYEQYF. CDR3 bases: TGTGCCAGCAGCTTCAGGGGAATCTCCTACGAGCAGTACTTC.

This chain links TRBV7-2 with TRBJ2-1; tentatively, D is TRBD2 (6 bases). This CDR3 contains 15 residues. The germline gives CDR1 SGHTA, CDR2 FQGNSA. Trimming shortened V by 7 bases and J by 1 base, and 14 bases separated the two germline ends. CDR3 region: CASIWAGRSYNEQFF. For the CDR3, the DNA is TGTGCCAGCATTTGGGCCGGGAGATCCTACAATGAGCAGTTCTTC.

This chain connects TRBV20-1 to TRBJ2-1, with 8 bases that match TRBD2. The CDR3 has 15 residues. CDR1 is DFQATT, CDR2 SNEGSKA, per germline (reference sequence). The J segment lost 8 bases and the V segment lost 3 bases, leaving 12 bases of the junction unmatched. This CDR3 reads CSASPGTSSADEQFF. The CDR3 DNA sequence: TGCAGTGCTAGCCCCGGGACTAGTTCGGCCGATGAGCAGTTCTTC.

This chain links TRBV20-1 with TRBJ1-5; unclear D gene. The CDR3 length is 13 residues. V gave up 6 bases and J gave up 6 bases, with 15 bases separating them. Germline V gives CDR1 DFQATT, CDR2 SNEGSKA (reference sequence). Written as DNA, the CDR3 is TGCAGTGCCACGCCAAGGACGAGTCAGCCCCAGCATTTT. Translated: CSATPRTSQPQHF.